The rows below give T cell receptor beta chains drawn from one sample of a study of blood T cell repertoires in COVID-19. Assay: immunoSEQ multiplex PCR; the TCRdb copy retains only in-frame clones and omits some. This table has 45,000 to 55,000 clones, about 86% appearing once. The specimen sequenced was peripheral blood. Receptor source: a man in his 70s with active COVID-19. Each CDR3 is given with its conserved first and last residue. D genes are given only for firm matches. The size entry is marked missing in some rows and otherwise reads once, few, many or a size class.

j_gene	abundance	d_gene	v_gene	CDR3aa	CDR3nt
TRBJ1-2	-	TRBD1	TRBV5-1	CASSSGQGHYGYTF	TGCGCCAGCAGCTCGGGACAGGGACACTATGGCTACACCTTC
TRBJ2-7	-	-	TRBV7-9	CASSLRGISYEQYF	TGTGCCAGCAGCTTAAGGGGGATCTCCTACGAGCAGTACTTC
TRBJ1-1	few	TRBD1	TRBV5-5	CASSARTGLGDTEAFF	TGTGCCAGCAGCGCCCGGACAGGGTTGGGGGACACTGAAGCTTTCTTT
TRBJ1-2	-	-	TRBV2	CASSLQRGGYGYTF	TGTGCCAGCAGTCTACAGCGGGGGGGCTATGGCTACACCTTC
TRBJ1-4	few	-	TRBV5-1	CASSHGGEKLFF	TGCGCCAGCAGCCATGGGGGCGAAAAACTGTTTTTT
TRBJ1-4	-	-	TRBV4-3	CASSQDVGVNEKLFF	TGCGCCAGCAGCCAAGATGTCGGGGTTAATGAAAAACTGTTTTTT
TRBJ1-6	-	TRBD1	TRBV2	CASRPGQGTSSPLHF	TGTGCCAGCCGCCCGGGACAGGGAACTTCCTCACCCCTCCACTTT
TRBJ1-3	-	-	TRBV18	CASSPRGEIGNTIYF	TGTGCCAGCTCACCGCGGGGGGAAATTGGAAACACCATATATTTT
TRBJ1-1	-	-	TRBV5-6	CASSLGKGKGTEAFF	TGTGCCAGCAGCTTGGGGAAGGGGAAGGGCACTGAAGCTTTCTTT
TRBJ2-5	-	-	TRBV9	CASSVEQPQETQYF	TGTGCCAGCAGCGTAGAACAGCCCCAAGAGACCCAGTACTTC
TRBJ2-7	-	-	TRBV6-5	CASHPVRSYEQYF	TGTGCCAGCCACCCAGTCCGCTCCTACGAGCAGTACTTC
TRBJ2-2	few	-	TRBV4-3	CASSQDRGARELFF	TGCGCCAGCAGCCAAGATCGGGGGGCCAGGGAGCTGTTTTTT
TRBJ2-2	-	TRBD1	TRBV6-5	CASSLGQGGTGELFF	TGTGCCAGCAGCCTGGGACAGGGGGGCACCGGGGAGCTGTTTTTT
TRBJ1-5	-	-	TRBV5-8	CASSLGVVGNQPQHF	TGTGCCAGCAGCTTAGGGGTGGTTGGCAATCAGCCCCAGCATTTT
TRBJ2-7	-	-	TRBV7-2	CASSLVSPRYEQYF	TGTGCCAGCAGCTTAGTCAGTCCCCGCTACGAGCAGTACTTC
TRBJ1-2	-	-	TRBV5-5	CASSGRGGNNYGYTF	TGTGCCAGCAGCGGCCGCGGCGGGAATAACTATGGCTACACCTTC
TRBJ1-1	once	-	TRBV29-1	CSVSGKDTEAFF	TGCAGCGTTTCGGGGAAGGACACTGAAGCTTTCTTT
TRBJ2-3	-	TRBD2	TRBV7-2	CASSALAGGYTDTQYF	TGTGCCAGCAGCGCACTAGCGGGGGGGTACACAGATACGCAGTATTTT
TRBJ2-2	-	-	TRBV7-9	CASSLSLNTGELFF	TGTGCCAGCAGCTTATCATTGAACACCGGGGAGCTGTTTTTT
TRBJ1-4	-	-	TRBV5-6	CASSSRGRVTNEKLFF	TGTGCCAGCAGCTCGCGGGGGAGGGTAACTAATGAAAAACTGTTTTTT
TRBJ2-2	many	-	TRBV11-1	CASSFPGDGELFF	TGTGCCAGCAGCTTCCCAGGGGACGGGGAGCTGTTTTTT
TRBJ1-1	-	-	TRBV9	CASSASGNTEAFF	TGTGCCAGCAGCGCTTCAGGGAACACTGAAGCTTTCTTT
TRBJ1-2	-	TRBD1	TRBV4-3	CASSQALSTGGYGYTF	TGCGCCAGCAGCCAAGCCCTATCGACAGGGGGCTATGGCTACACCTTC